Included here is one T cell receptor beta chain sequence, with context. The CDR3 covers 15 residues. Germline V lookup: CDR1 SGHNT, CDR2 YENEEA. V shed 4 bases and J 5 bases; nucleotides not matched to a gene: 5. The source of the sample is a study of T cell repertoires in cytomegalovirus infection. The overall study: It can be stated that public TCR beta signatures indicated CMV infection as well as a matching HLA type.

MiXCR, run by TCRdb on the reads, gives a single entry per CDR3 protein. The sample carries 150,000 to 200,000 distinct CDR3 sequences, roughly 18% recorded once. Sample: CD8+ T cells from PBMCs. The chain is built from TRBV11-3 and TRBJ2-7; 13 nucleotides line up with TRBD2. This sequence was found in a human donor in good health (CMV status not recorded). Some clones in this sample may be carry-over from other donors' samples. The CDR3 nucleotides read TGTGCCAGCAGCTCCCGGACTAGCGGGAGTAACGAGCAGTACTTC. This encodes CASSSRTSGSNEQYF.